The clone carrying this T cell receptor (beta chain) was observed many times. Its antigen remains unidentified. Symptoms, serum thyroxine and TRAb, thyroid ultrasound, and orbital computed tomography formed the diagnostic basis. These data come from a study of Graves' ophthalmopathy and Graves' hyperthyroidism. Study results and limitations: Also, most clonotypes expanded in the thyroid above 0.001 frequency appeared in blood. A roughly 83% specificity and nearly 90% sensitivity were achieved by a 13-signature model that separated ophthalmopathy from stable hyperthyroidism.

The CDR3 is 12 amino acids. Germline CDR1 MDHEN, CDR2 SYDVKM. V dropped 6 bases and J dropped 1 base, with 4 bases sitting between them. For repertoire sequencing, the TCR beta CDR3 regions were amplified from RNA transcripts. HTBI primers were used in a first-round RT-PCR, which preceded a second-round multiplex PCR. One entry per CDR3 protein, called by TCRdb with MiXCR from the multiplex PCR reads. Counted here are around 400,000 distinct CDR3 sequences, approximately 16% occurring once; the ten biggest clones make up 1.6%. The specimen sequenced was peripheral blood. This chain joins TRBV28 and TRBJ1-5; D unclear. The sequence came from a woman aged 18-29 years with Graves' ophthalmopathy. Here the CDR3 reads CASRESNQPQHF. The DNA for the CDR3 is TGTGCCAGCAGGGAAAGCAATCAGCCCCAGCATTTT.